This T cell receptor (beta chain) originates from a study of shared clonotypes between healthy human individuals. Study summary: The donor pool was made up of a couple of women and three men aged 18 to 49. Regarding the study as a whole: Clonotypes not shared had lower generation probabilities than those common to all four donors.

CD45RO negativity and positive selection for CCR7 defined naive CD8 cells, a population that excluded terminally differentiated effector memory CD45RA+ cells. Trimming removed 0 bases from V and 3 bases from J, with 15 bases in between. Germline assignment: CDR1 MNHNS and CDR2 SASEGT. The CDR3 has 17 amino acids. A remark on this clone: Its antigen remains unidentified.

Deep-level assay runs were performed. Using immunoSEQ multiplex PCR, the repertoire was profiled, and TCRdb retains in-frame clones only, with some absent. The data show millions of clones, approximately 94% seen once. This TCR was recovered from a man in his late teens or twenties in good health. Sequencing used naive CD8+ T cells sorted from blood. This chain joins TRBV6-1 and TRBJ1-3, with D perhaps TRBD1 (6 bases). CDR3 sequence (DNA): TGTGCCAGCAGTGAAGCGTGGATGGGGGCTGGTGGAAACACCATATATTTT. The encoded protein is CASSEAWMGAGGNTIYF.